A single TCR beta chain is shown here with its context. Germline lookup yields CDR1 SGHTA and CDR2 FQGNSA. CDR3 length: 14 residues. V was clipped by 3 bases and J by 0 bases, with 8 bases between them. Some clones are missing from TCRdb's copy, which holds only in-frame ones; the method was immunoSEQ multiplex PCR. This table has around 53,000 clones, 65% to 85% appearing once. This record belongs to a study of blood T cell repertoires in COVID-19. Whole-study context: T cells, B-cell-depleted T cells, or PBMCs supplied cDNA or gDNA.

The chain employs TRBV7-2 and TRBJ1-1; D is possibly TRBD1 (5 bases). The sequencing sample was made of peripheral blood. The TCR comes from a man aged 70-80 years with active COVID-19. The CDR3 is CASSFAGLNTEAFF. Here the CDR3 DNA reads TGTGCCAGCAGCTTCGCAGGGCTGAACACTGAAGCTTTCTTT.